This is a list of T cell receptor beta chains from one sample in a study of T cell responses to AZD1222 COVID-19 vaccine. Sequencing used immunoSEQ multiplex PCR; TCRdb keeps in-frame clones, though not all of them. The sample gives 150,000 to 200,000 clones, about 89% of which show up once; 1.5% to 2% is in the top ten. Sequencing was performed on peripheral blood, taken on day 0 of AZD1222 vaccination. The receptors shown here come from an adult in good health. Both conserved end residues are part of each CDR3.

TRBV30 | CAWSPLSLAGGNIQYF
TRBV30 | CAWSNAYGYTF
TRBV19 | CASSILKQGNEQFF
TRBV27 | CASSLRQVGDTQYF
TRBV19 | CASSIGGNEKLFF
TRBV6-2/TRBV6-3 | CASSFGTPQGGTDTQYF
TRBV3-1/TRBV3-2 | CASSSYSGGGYNEQFF
TRBV6-4 | CASSPDGSSYNEQFF
TRBV6-5 | CASSRGQGEGGELFF
TRBV5-1 | CASSLGQGSYNEQFF
TRBV9 | CASSPSRTLSPLHF
TRBV20-1 | CSASSRTYEQYF
TRBV27 | CASSSRGPNTEAFF
TRBV14 | CASSQRQGLNTEAFF
TRBV5-4 | CASSSGTSGAKETQYF
TRBV28 | CASSFAGASGETQYF
TRBV11-3 | CASSLASGRGSYNEQFF
TRBV27 | CASSAASGRVTEAFF
TRBV10-3 | CAISVNENYGYTF
TRBV12-3/TRBV12-4 | CASSTGANYGYTF
TRBV19 | CASSILPGQGASGELFF
TRBV6-6 | CASSYSPTGEKDGYTF
TRBV10-3 | CAITSGGAGETQYF
TRBV18 | CASSPEGRNTEAFF
TRBV10-3 | CAIKQTDSNYGYTF
TRBV7-2 | CASSLSRSMNTEAFF
TRBV10-2 | CATLPRGSNTGELFF
TRBV18 | CASSNSQGGVTEAFF
TRBV6-6 | CASSYGGQTTNEKLFF
TRBV28 | CASSSLGDTQYF
TRBV24-1 | CATSDEKYRTSGRGAYNEQFF
TRBV29-1 | CSVEHGGRSITDTQYF
TRBV2 | CASSVGAYNEQFF
TRBV7-2 | CASRSGTGKPGELFF
TRBV29-1 | CSVAPGPNEKLFF
TRBV19 | CASSQSGTGSQPQHF
TRBV7-7 | CASSFLGGRCYTF
TRBV19 | CASSDRQGTNYGYTF
TRBV30 | CAWGTSGRYEQYF
TRBV7-3 | CASSLRGGGSTNYEQYF
TRBV3-1/TRBV3-2 | CASSPQRGGPLHF
TRBV7-2 | CASSPGAGGRTGELFF
TRBV5-1 | CASSGTGGGQETQYF
TRBV27 | CASRFLGEIGEKLFF
TRBV6-5 | CASALGGRNTEAFF
TRBV10-1 | CASSSGTSGKNEQFF
TRBV18 | CASSPETSGSFRNIQYF
TRBV24-1 | CATSDSGQGRRSQHF
TRBV7-2 | CASSQLVLYGYTF
TRBV7-7 | CASSQTEVQETQYF
TRBV5-1 | CASSLKGAGQPQHF
TRBV29-1 | CSVDTAGVGEQYF
TRBV4-1 | CASSHPSSGRAGRKDTQYF
TRBV19 | CASSIPRGGTGADTQYF
TRBV29-1 | CSVGLAGANQPQHF
TRBV6-5 | CASSYRRVGEKLFF
TRBV6-5 | CASRATGNNQPQHF
TRBV20-1 | CSASKSVVAGGLRTYEQYF
TRBV18 | CASSPPFPGLAGEELFF
TRBV30 | CAWSVLSRGYGYTF